The 15 T cell receptor beta chains in this list originate from one sample, sequenced in a study of control samples from healthy donors and cancer patients. The table came from immunoSEQ multiplex PCR; TCRdb's copy has only in-frame clones and leaves some out. The repertoire holds roughly 100,000 clones, with 92% as singletons. The sample consisted of blood. Source of these receptors: a woman under 30 in good health.

This rearrangement joins TRBV5-1 to TRBJ2-5; D is possibly TRBD1 or TRBD2 (6 bases each). The CDR3 length is 16 residues. Germline lookup yields CDR1 SGHRS and CDR2 YFSETQ. V was pared by 3 bases and J by 3 bases, with 18 bases between. The CDR3 DNA reads as TGCGCCAGCAGCTCGGAGGGGGAATGGCCCAAAGAGACCCAGTACTTC. Its protein product is CASSSEGEWPKETQYF.

Remarks on this clone: One end of the junction does not line up with germline, which may come from a read error. The V gene is TRBV15, the J gene TRBJ2-1, with 8 bases lining up with TRBD2. Germline V gene data show CDR1 as LNHNV and CDR2 as YYDKDF (reference sequence). The CDR3 is 16 amino acids. CDR3 region: CATSRTRAGAYSEQFF. CDR3 DNA sequence: TGTGCCACCAGCAGAACACGAGCGGGAGCATACAGTGAGCAGTTCTTC.

V gene TRBV6-5 combines with J gene TRBJ1-2; the D gene is possibly TRBD1 (5 bases). The V gene lost 2 bases and the J gene lost 2 bases, with 12 bases spanning the gap. There are 15 residues in the CDR3. CDR1 and CDR2 from the germline V gene are MNHEY and SVGAGI. CDR3 loop: CASSYGGGTNYGYTF. CDR3 nucleotides: TGTGCCAGCAGTTACGGTGGAGGGACGAACTATGGCTACACCTTC.

The J gene is TRBJ2-1, the V gene TRBV4-1; 8 nucleotides line up with TRBD1. Germline V gene lookup returns CDR1 MGHRA and CDR2 YSYEKL. Trimming took 5 bases from V and 3 from J; bases not matched to a gene: 6. There are 15 residues in the CDR3. CDR3 protein: CASSGRGTGYNEQFF. CDR3 DNA: TGCGCCAGCAGCGGGAGAGGGACAGGCTACAATGAGCAGTTCTTC.

This sequence joins TRBV28 and TRBJ2-3, with 15 bases identical to TRBD2. In germline, CDR1 is MDHEN, CDR2 SYDVKM. The CDR3 consists of 18 residues. The V gene end was trimmed by 1 base and the J gene end by 4 bases; junction bases not matched to a gene: 6. The CDR3 coding sequence is TGTGCCAGCAGTTTATCCATTGGACTAGCGGGGGGGCCAGATACGCAGTATTTT. This sequence encodes CASSLSIGLAGGPDTQYF.

The V gene is TRBV6-5, the J gene TRBJ2-3; no clear D. CDR3 length equals 12 residues. V was trimmed by 7 bases and J by 6 bases, leaving 11 bases between them. CDR1 and CDR2 from the germline V gene are MNHEY and SVGAGI. The CDR3 DNA sequence: TGTGCCAGCAATCAGATTTTGGATACGCAGTATTTT. It yields the protein CASNQILDTQYF.

Comments on this clone: Other DNA sequences in the sample encode the same CDR3. The rearrangement uses TRBV12-3 or TRBV12-4 and TRBJ1-1, with D uncertain. Trimming removed 3 bases at V and 5 bases at J, with 10 bases between. CDR3 size: 13 residues. The CDR3 region has the DNA TGTGCCAGCAGTTTCCGGGGTGGAACTGAAGCTTTCTTT. Its protein product is CASSFRGGTEAFF.

This rearrangement joins TRBV12-5 to TRBJ1-2; a possible D gene is TRBD1 (6 bases). From germline, CDR1 is LGHNT and CDR2 FRNRAP. The CDR3 sequence is 18 residues long. Trimming left V 4 bases short and J 6 bases short, with 27 bases between. For the CDR3, the DNA is TGTGCTAGTGGTTCTACCACCGGGACAACCCCAGAGGCGGATGGCTACACCTTC. Amino acid sequence: CASGSTTGTTPEADGYTF.

The V and J genes are TRBV11-2 and TRBJ2-1; possible D gene TRBD2, 6 bases. Germline V gives CDR1 SGHAT, CDR2 FQNNGV. The CDR3 covers 15 residues. Trimming stripped 0 bases from V and 8 bases from J, with 14 bases between. Here the CDR3 DNA reads TGTGCCAGCAGCTTAGATCTGGGGGGTTTCGATGAGCAGTTCTTC. Translation: CASSLDLGGFDEQFF.

The chain couples TRBV9 to TRBJ2-1; 12 positions agree with TRBD1. The trim removed 4 bases at V and 7 bases at J, leaving 6 bases unmatched. Germline CDR1 SGDLS, CDR2 YYNGEE. The CDR3 is 15 residues long. CDR3 nucleotides: TGTGCCAGCAGCTGGGGACAGGGGGCACGAAATGAGCAGTTCTTC. Amino acids: CASSWGQGARNEQFF.

V usage is TRBV7-3 and J usage is TRBJ2-3; 7 positions agree with TRBD1. J lost 0 bases, V lost 0 bases, and 3 bases had no gene match. Germline-derived CDR1 and CDR2 are SGHTA and FQGTGA. CDR3 length equals 16 residues. The CDR3 coding sequence is TGTGCCAGCAGCTTAACGCCGGGACAGAGCACAGATACGCAGTATTTT. Translated, it gives CASSLTPGQSTDTQYF.

The rearrangement joins TRBV21-1 to TRBJ2-7; the table's D call of TRBD1 was not tested on the DNA. TRBV21-1 is marked as a pseudogene. This CDR3 contains 17 residues. The CDR3 here is CASSTRTGGLSSYEQYF. Written as DNA, the CDR3 is TGTGCCAGCAGCACCCGGACAGGGGGCCTGAGCTCCTACGAGCAGTACTTC.

Of note for this clone: The same CDR3 also results from other DNA sequences found in this sample. The rearrangement links TRBV9 to TRBJ2-7; TRBD2 is a possible D gene (6 bases). This CDR3 comprises 13 residues. Trimming shortened V by 3 bases and J by 7 bases, and 14 bases separated the two germline ends. Germline CDR1 reads SGDLS; CDR2 reads YYNGEE. DNA of the CDR3: TGTGCCAGCAGCGCAAGTGGGGGGTGGGAGCAGTACTTC. This codes for CASSASGGWEQYF.

V is TRBV12-5 and J is TRBJ2-7; D call uncertain. Germline V CDR1 and CDR2: LGHNT, FRNRAP. The V gene lost 2 bases and the J gene lost 4 bases, with 3 bases spanning the gap. This CDR3 is 11 amino acids long. The CDR3 nucleotides are TGTGCTAGTGGTTTGACTTACGAGCAGTACTTC. It yields the protein CASGLTYEQYF.

CDR3 coding DNA: TGTGCCAGCAGCAACTTTAACCAGGAAAATCAGCCCCAGCATTTT. Amino acids: CASSNFNQENQPQHF. The rearrangement joins TRBV21-1 to TRBJ1-5; TRBD1 reflects the table's D call only, with no check against the DNA. TRBV21-1 is described as a pseudogene. This CDR3 is 15 amino acids long.